This T cell receptor beta chain originates from a study of T cells in Graves' hyperthyroidism and ophthalmopathy. Regarding the study as a whole: Before onset, ophthalmopathy was predicted by the model a median around 6 months earlier. Among thyroid clonotypes expanded above 0.001, most also appeared in blood.

The germline V gene has CDR1 SGHAT and CDR2 FQNNGV. Trimming at V came to 2 bases and at J to 2 bases, leaving 3 bases not matched to a gene. The length of the CDR3 is 16 residues. The source material, RNA transcripts, was used to amplify TCR beta CDR3 regions. Carried out on the TCR CDR3, a first-round RT-PCR used the HTBI primer set. TCRdb re-derived calls from the multiplex PCR reads in MiXCR, one entry per CDR3 protein. The sample yields about 640,000 distinct CDR3 sequences, around 20% seen once. Duration under 3 months, a NOSPECS grade of at least 4, and a Clinical Activity Score of at least 3 characterized the ophthalmopathy patients. Uncontrolled infection, other autoimmune disease, pregnancy or lactation excluded patients. As concerns this clonotype: Its antigen is not identified.

The V gene is TRBV11-2, the J gene TRBJ2-3, with 11 bases matching TRBD2. The receptor was derived from a man in his thirties or forties with Graves' ophthalmopathy. Sequences were obtained from blood. CDR3 loop: CASSLLTSGNTDTQYF. In nucleotides, the CDR3 is TGTGCCAGCAGCTTACTGACTAGCGGGAACACAGATACGCAGTATTTT. Variable domain in full (rest from reference TRBV11-2 and TRBJ2-3): EAGVAQSPRYKIIEKRQSVAFWCNPISGHATLYWYQQILGQGPKLLIQFQNNGVVDDSQLPKDRFSAERLKGVDSTLKIQPAKLEDSAVYLCASSLLTSGNTDTQYFGPGTRLTVL.